Sequencing of this T cell receptor beta chain was carried out in a study of CD8+ T cells in alopecia areata. RNA was extracted and reverse transcribed into cDNA as the sequencing template. The repertoire was sequenced with immunoSEQ multiplex PCR; TCRdb's copy has only in-frame clones and lacks some. Counted here are about 270,000 clones, 60% occurring once; the ten biggest clones make up around 0.84%. Germline CDR1 LGHNT, CDR2 FRNRAP. V was pared by 4 bases and J by 0 bases, with 8 bases of the junction left unmatched. The CDR3 runs to 17 residues. Regarding treatment: oral pan-JAK inhibitor, 5-10 mg twice daily.

The chain combines TRBV12-5 with TRBJ2-3; the match to TRBD1 covers 9 bases. Sequencing used CD4+ T cells sorted from blood, obtained between weeks 51 and 52, from a patient treated with tofacitinib. The receptor's source is a human donor with alopecia areata. This CDR3 reads CASGSSLGQGSTDTQYF. The DNA of the CDR3 is TGTGCTAGTGGTTCCTCCTTGGGACAGGGCAGCACAGATACGCAGTATTTT.